This TCR beta chain originates from a study of blood T cell repertoires in COVID-19 (dated by TCRdb to the early 2020s). Study-wide context: Collaborator samples came from the United States, Italy and Spain and covered acute and convalescent phases of COVID-19. The material from the prospective study consisted of cDNA or gDNA derived from T cells, B-cell-depleted T cells, or PBMCs. Subjects who had been exposed to COVID-19, were actively infected with it, or had recovered from it provided the deeply sampled blood TCRbeta repertoires that made up the dataset. A freely available public database, intended as a resource for researchers studying the immune response to SARS-CoV-2, is where the repertoires were released. Samples came from the ongoing ImmuneRACE study (first 160 participants) plus 1,254 subjects from 6 global collaborators. Nearly every sample came with metadata listing a de-identified subject ID, COVID-19 status, age in years and sex. Where available, HLA class I and class II types were taken from metadata supplied by the sample provider and were not determined by assay-based typing.

The collaborating institutions used their own protocols to collect whole blood in K2EDTA tubes. For TCRbeta analysis, collaborators shipped samples in one of three forms: frozen whole blood, isolated PBMCs, or DNA extracted from either of those sample types. Overall study results and their limits: Clinical and demographic metadata were provided uncurated, with the amount varying by source and participant.

TCRbeta CDR3 regions were amplified from genomic DNA using the immunoSEQ Assay, a bias-controlled multiplex PCR. The authors' pipeline ran thus. The number of nucleated cells in each sample was estimated from the amplification of reference gene primers within the assay. To quantify the absolute abundance of each unique TCRbeta CDR3 rearrangement, sequence reads were collapsed and filtered. Productive Simpson clonality was computed per sample as the square root of Simpson's diversity index over productive rearrangements. TCRdb took this table from immuneACCESS and kept in-frame rearrangements with V and J called. Such tables lack part of the clones; where checked against another copy, unresolved V genes explain under half of the gap, and the rest is unexplained. V and J calls and clone size are copied from that table; D and trimming were computed from the DNA. The sample records 75,000 to 80,000 clones, about 88% of which are singletons. Of the sample, less than 45% is held by the ten largest clones.

Clipping removes 3 bases from V and 2 bases from J, with 10 as the unmatched junction base count. CDR1 SGHRS and CDR2 YFSETQ were looked up in the germline V gene. Its CDR3 holds 16 amino acids, cysteine through phenylalanine. Solely the CDR3 DNA is kept, with 48 bases framed from the first base. In regard to this clone: The antigen it recognizes is unknown. One base away there is no much larger clone; base qualities are not given.

This sequence originates from a human donor in a cohort sampled during active COVID-19. The rearrangement combines TRBV5-1 with TRBJ2-7; 8 central bases correspond to TRBD2. Sequencing input: peripheral blood. The sequence in DNA is TGCGCCAGCAGCTGGACGGGAGGGGCACCGACCTACGAGCAGTACTTC. Translated, this gives CASSWTGGAPTYEQYF.